This T cell receptor beta chain appears in the sequencing data of a study of blood T cells in healthy people across ages. Study observations and caveats: TCR beta diversity, measured per million T cells, fell in a roughly linear way with age. Since the PBMCs were unsorted, naive and antigen-experienced cells could not be conclusively compared.

This clonotype was detected a few times. Its specificity is not known. This CDR3 contains 15 residues. The germline CDR1 and CDR2 sequences are PRHDT and FYEKMQ (reference sequence). Losses at the gene ends were 3 bases for V and 8 bases for J; bases not matched to a gene: 7. A second PCR of roughly 6 to 12 cycles used a sample-barcoded 5' primer and a J-beta primer mix. Via MiXCR, TCRdb re-called the 5' RACE reads, giving one row per CDR3 protein. The sample has 800,000 or so distinct CDR3 sequences, roughly 25% seen once; the top ten hold around 3.6%. These sequences were also reported in another study, on T cells of mothers and their children. Per that study: A few healthy Caucasian mothers and their six children donated. The second PCR's M1S primer added sample barcodes and 2-4 random nucleotides.

J is TRBJ2-2 and V is TRBV13, with 9 bases fitting TRBD2. The sample consisted of blood. The TCR sequence derives from a boy aged 5-17 years in good health. The CDR3 nucleotides read TGTGCCAGCAGCTTTTCTAGCGGGGTTGCGGGGGAGCTGTTTTTT. The encoded protein is CASSFSSGVAGELFF.